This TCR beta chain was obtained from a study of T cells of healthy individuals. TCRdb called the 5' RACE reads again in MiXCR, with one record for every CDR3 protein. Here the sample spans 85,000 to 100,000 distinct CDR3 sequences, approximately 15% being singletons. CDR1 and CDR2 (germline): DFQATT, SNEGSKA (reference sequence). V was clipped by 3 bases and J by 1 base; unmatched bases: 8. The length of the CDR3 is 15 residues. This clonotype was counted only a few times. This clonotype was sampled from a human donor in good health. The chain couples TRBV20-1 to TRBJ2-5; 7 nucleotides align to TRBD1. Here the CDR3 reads CSASVRGSAQETQYF. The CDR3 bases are TGCAGTGCTAGCGTCAGGGGGTCCGCCCAAGAGACCCAGTACTTC.